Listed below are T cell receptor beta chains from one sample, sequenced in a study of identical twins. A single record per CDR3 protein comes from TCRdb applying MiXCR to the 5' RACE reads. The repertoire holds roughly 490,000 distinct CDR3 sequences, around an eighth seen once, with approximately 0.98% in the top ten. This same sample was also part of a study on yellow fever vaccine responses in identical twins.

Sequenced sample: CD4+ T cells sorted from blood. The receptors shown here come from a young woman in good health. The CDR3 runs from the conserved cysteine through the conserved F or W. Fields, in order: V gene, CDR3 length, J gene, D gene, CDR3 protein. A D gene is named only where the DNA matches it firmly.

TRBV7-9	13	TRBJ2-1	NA	CASSLGERNEQFF
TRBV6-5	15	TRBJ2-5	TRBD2	CASSLGLAGVETQYF
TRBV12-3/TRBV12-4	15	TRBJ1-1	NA	CASSLEARGNTEAFF
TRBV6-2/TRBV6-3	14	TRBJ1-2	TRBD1	CASSLEGAAYGYTF
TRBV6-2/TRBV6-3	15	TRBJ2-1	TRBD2	CASRRGTSGTGEQFF
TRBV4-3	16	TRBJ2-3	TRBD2	CASSPEAGGDTDTQYF
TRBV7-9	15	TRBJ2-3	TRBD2	CASSSPSGFMDTQYF
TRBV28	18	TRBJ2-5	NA	CASSLTRPGELPSETQYF
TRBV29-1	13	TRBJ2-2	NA	CSVQDKNTGELFF
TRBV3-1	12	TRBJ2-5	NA	CASSSGAETQYF
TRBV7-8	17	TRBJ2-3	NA	CASSPTTGQGSTDTQYF
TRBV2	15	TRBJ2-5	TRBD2	CASSGTSGVQETQYF
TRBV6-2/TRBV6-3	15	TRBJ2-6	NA	CASRLPGSGANVLTF
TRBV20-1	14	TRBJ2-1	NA	CSARSRLQYNEQFF
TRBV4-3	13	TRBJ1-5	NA	CASSQTTNQPQHF
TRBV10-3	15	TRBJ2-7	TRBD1	CAISEQQGLGYEQYF